The entry below gives a single T cell receptor beta chain sequence along with its context. The antigen remains undetermined. The entry originates in a study of cytomegalovirus exposure and HLA in healthy donors. As for the study in general: In a later analysis, the roughly 120 validation repertoires were reported to have used the same platform as the 650 to 800 first-cohort repertoires. General study results and limits: A few of the chains that were CMV-associated were confirmed in vitro to be specific for CMV antigens. Overall, approximately 150 TCR beta chains were annotated as cytomegalovirus-associated. The tendency of first-cohort TCR clusters to co-occur in the 120 or so validation repertoires emerged from a later analysis.

Profiling relied on immunoSEQ multiplex PCR, and the TCRdb table lists in-frame clones only, not all of them. Here the sample spans over 150,000 clones, roughly nine tenths being singletons. The specimen sequenced was PBMCs. This clonotype was sampled from a man aged 18 to 29 in good health and CMV-seropositive.

In DNA form, the CDR3 reads TGTGCCAGCACCCACGGGGAGCAGTACTTC. Residues: CASTHGEQYF. The rearrangement uses TRBV7-6 and TRBJ2-7; no firm D call. V lost 7 bases and J 7 bases, leaving 8 bases between the germline ends. CDR1 is SGHVS, CDR2 FNYEAQ, per germline. The CDR3 length is 10 residues.